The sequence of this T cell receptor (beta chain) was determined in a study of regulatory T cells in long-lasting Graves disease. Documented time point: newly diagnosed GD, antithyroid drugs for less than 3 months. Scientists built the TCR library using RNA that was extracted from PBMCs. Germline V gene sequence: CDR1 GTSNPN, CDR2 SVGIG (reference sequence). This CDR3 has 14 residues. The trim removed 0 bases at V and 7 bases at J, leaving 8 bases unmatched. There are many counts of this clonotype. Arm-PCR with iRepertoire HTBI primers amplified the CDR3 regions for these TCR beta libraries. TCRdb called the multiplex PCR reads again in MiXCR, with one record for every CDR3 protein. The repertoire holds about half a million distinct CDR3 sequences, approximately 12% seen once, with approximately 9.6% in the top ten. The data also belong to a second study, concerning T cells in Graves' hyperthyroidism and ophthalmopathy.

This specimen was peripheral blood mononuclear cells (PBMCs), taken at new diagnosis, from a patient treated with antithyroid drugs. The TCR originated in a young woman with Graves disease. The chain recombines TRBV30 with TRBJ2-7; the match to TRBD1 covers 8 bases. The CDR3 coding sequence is TGTGCCTGGAGTGTACCTACAGGGGGTCCGGAGCAGTACTTC. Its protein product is CAWSVPTGGPEQYF.